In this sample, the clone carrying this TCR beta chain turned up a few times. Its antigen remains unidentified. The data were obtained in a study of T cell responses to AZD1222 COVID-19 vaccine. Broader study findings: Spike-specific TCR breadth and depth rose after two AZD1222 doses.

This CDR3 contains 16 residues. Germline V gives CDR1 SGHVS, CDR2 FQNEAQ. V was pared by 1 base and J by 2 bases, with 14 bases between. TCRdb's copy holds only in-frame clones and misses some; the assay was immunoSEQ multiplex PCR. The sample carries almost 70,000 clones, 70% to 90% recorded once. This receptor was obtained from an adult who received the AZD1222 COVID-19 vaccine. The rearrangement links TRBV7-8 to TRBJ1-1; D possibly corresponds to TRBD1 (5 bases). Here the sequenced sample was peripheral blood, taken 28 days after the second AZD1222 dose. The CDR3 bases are TGTGCCAGCAGCTTAGATCCAGGGCCGATAAACACTGAAGCTTTCTTT. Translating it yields CASSLDPGPINTEAFF.